Below, 7 T cell receptor beta chains from the same sample are listed, as sequenced in a study of T cells in Graves' hyperthyroidism and ophthalmopathy. Amplification targeted TCR beta CDR3 regions from RNA transcripts. During a first-round RT-PCR of the TCR CDR3, the HTBI primer set was used. From the multiplex PCR reads, TCRdb called clonotypes with MiXCR, one entry per CDR3 protein. The data show 500,000 or so distinct CDR3 sequences, roughly a sixth seen once. Source material: blood. These receptors came from a woman younger than 35 with Graves' ophthalmopathy.

The chain carries TRBV15 and TRBJ2-5, with D possibly being TRBD1 (6 bases). Deletions cut 5 bases from V and 5 bases from J, with 18 bases between. In germline, CDR1 is LNHNV, CDR2 YYDKDF (reference sequence). The CDR3 runs to 15 residues. The CDR3 region has the DNA TGTGCCACCAGCGGATACAGGGTACGGGGCGAGACCCAGTACTTC. It codes for CATSGYRVRGETQYF.

This clonotype was picked up many times. The J gene is TRBJ1-2, the V gene TRBV6-1; 7 nucleotides match TRBD1. Unmatched junction bases numbered 9, after V lost 6 bases and J lost 5 bases. Germline V lookup: CDR1 MNHNS, CDR2 SASEGT. CDR3 length: 14 residues. The CDR3 DNA is TGTGCCAGCAGAAGGACAGGCATTTGGTATGGCTACACCTTC. Translating gives CASRRTGIWYGYTF.

This clonotype was seen ten or more times. V usage is TRBV28 and J usage is TRBJ1-2; D may be TRBD1 (6 bases). V gave up 3 bases and J gave up 7 bases, with 12 bases separating them. The CDR3 extends over 13 amino acids. Germline V gene data show CDR1 as MDHEN and CDR2 as SYDVKM. CDR3 bases: TGTGCCAGCAGTTTTACAGGGAAGAGTGGCTACACCTTC. It is translated as CASSFTGKSGYTF.

This clonotype was counted many times. The chain has TRBV30 and TRBJ1-2; D unclear. This CDR3 has 11 amino acids. V dropped 2 bases and J dropped 7 bases, with 8 bases sitting between them. The germline CDR1 and CDR2 sequences are GTSNPN and SVGIG (reference sequence). The CDR3 sequence is CAWSSGSGYTF. In nucleotides, the CDR3 is TGTGCCTGGAGTTCCGGGTCTGGCTACACCTTC.

A few counts support this clonotype. This sequence joins TRBV28 and TRBJ2-3; D is possibly TRBD2 (5 bases). The germline CDR1 and CDR2 sequences are MDHEN and SYDVKM. This CDR3 has 12 amino acids. V was pared by 10 bases and J by 0 bases, with 8 bases between. DNA of the CDR3: TGTGCCACACGGACTAGCACAGATACGCAGTATTTT. Translating gives CATRTSTDTQYF.

This clonotype was recorded at least ten times. The chain employs TRBV5-5 and TRBJ1-2; 7 bases line up with TRBD1. The CDR3 is 13 amino acids. From germline, CDR1 is SGHKS and CDR2 YYEKEE (reference sequence). V lost 0 bases to trimming and J lost 8 bases; unmatched junction nucleotides: 4. The CDR3 loop is CASSLAAGGGYTF. The CDR3 nucleotides are TGTGCCAGCAGCTTGGCGGCAGGGGGAGGCTACACCTTC. The variable domain in full, completed from reference TRBV5-5 and TRBJ1-2, reads DAGVTQSPTHLIKTRGQQVTLRCSPISGHKSVSWYQQVLGQGPQFIFQYYEKEERGRGNFPDRFSARQFPNYSSELNVNALLLGDSALYLCASSLAAGGGYTFGSGTRLTVV.

There are many counts of this clonotype. The chain links TRBV5-1 to TRBJ2-5, with a weak D call TRBD1 (5 bases). There are 16 residues in the CDR3. V was pared by 0 bases and J by 3 bases, with 15 bases between. Germline assignment: CDR1 SGHRS and CDR2 YFSETQ. The CDR3 reads CASSLDVTTREETQYF. The CDR3 DNA is TGCGCCAGCAGCTTGGACGTGACAACCAGGGAAGAGACCCAGTACTTC.